The 18 T cell receptor beta chains listed next were all sequenced from one sample in a study of T cells in tumors after PD-1 blockade. Measured with immunoSEQ multiplex PCR; TCRdb has only the in-frame clones, and not every one. The sample consists of 8,200 or so clones, roughly 60% of them appearing once. As for time point: second of two post-therapy site-matched biopsies roughly two months apart. The sample here was tumor tissue, taken after anti-PD-1 treatment. These receptors originate from a human donor with basal cell carcinoma.

The V and J genes are TRBV5-1 and TRBJ2-3, with D maybe TRBD1 (5 bases). Germline V CDR1 and CDR2: SGHRS, YFSETQ. The V and J ends lost 6 bases and 0 bases respectively, with 14 bases between them. This CDR3 spans 15 amino acids. CDR3 nucleotide sequence: TGCGCCAGCATTCAGTGGGGCCTAAGCACAGATACGCAGTATTTT. It translates to CASIQWGLSTDTQYF.

This clone appeared once. The rearrangement links TRBV6-5 to TRBJ2-6; the D gene is possibly TRBD1 (6 bases). V was trimmed by 6 bases and J by 0 bases, leaving 9 bases between them. Germline CDR1 MNHEY, CDR2 SVGAGI. The CDR3 contains 15 residues. In nucleotides, the CDR3 is TGTGCCAGCAGCCCACAGGGCTCTGGGGCCAACGTCCTGACTTTC. Translated, it gives CASSPQGSGANVLTF.

This chain links TRBV7-9 with TRBJ1-3; TRBD1 might be the D (6 bases). Trimming stripped 4 bases from V and 2 bases from J, with 12 bases between. There are 15 residues in the CDR3. Looked up from germline, CDR1 is SEHNR and CDR2 is FQNEAQ (reference sequence). CDR3 sequence (DNA): TGTGCCAGCAGCTCCCGGGACAAGACTGGAAACACCATATATTTT. Protein product: CASSSRDKTGNTIYF.

In its sample, this clone is medium-sized. This sample includes further DNA sequences coding for the same CDR3. The chain recombines TRBV7-6 with TRBJ2-2; D ambiguous. V lost 0 bases, J lost 1 base, and 3 bases lay in between. Germline assignment: CDR1 SGHVS and CDR2 FNYEAQ. The CDR3 has 14 residues. Written as DNA, the CDR3 is TGTGCCAGCAGCTTAGCGGGGAACACCGGGGAGCTGTTTTTT. Protein product: CASSLAGNTGELFF.

The chain couples TRBV5-6 to TRBJ1-1; 10 bases are a match to TRBD1. CDR1 and CDR2 from the germline V gene are SGHDT and YYEEEE. V lost 3 bases and J lost 0; bases outside the gene matches: 11. The CDR3 runs to 18 residues. The CDR3 sequence: CASSSGGAGTGVNTEAFF. The CDR3 coding sequence is TGTGCCAGCAGCTCGGGAGGGGCCGGGACAGGGGTGAACACTGAAGCTTTCTTT. The variable domain in full, with the rest retrieved from reference TRBV5-6 and TRBJ1-1, is DAGVTQSPTHLIKTRGQQVTLRCSPKSGHDTVSWYQQALGQGPQFIFQYYEEEERQRGNFPDRFSGHQFPNYSSELNVNALLLGDSALYLCASSSGGAGTGVNTEAFFGQGTRLTVV.

Only one count was recorded for this clone. The gene calls are TRBV20-1 and TRBJ1-2; D is undetermined. With 5 bases removed from V and 7 bases from J, the gap between germline ends came to 8 bases. CDR3 length: 10 residues. Germline V gene data show CDR1 as DFQATT and CDR2 as SNEGSKA (reference sequence). CDR3 coding DNA: TGCAGTGCTGCTAGGTCTGGCTACACCTTC. It yields the protein CSAARSGYTF.

The chain couples TRBV6-6 to TRBJ2-5; 10 nucleotides align to TRBD2. The CDR3 consists of 14 residues. Trimming removed 6 bases from V and 2 bases from J; junction bases left unmatched: 3. Looked up from germline, CDR1 is MNHNY and CDR2 is SVGAGI (reference sequence). CDR3 coding DNA: TGTGCCAGCAGCGGGACTAGCGCACAAGAGACCCAGTACTTC. This sequence encodes CASSGTSAQETQYF.

The chain joins TRBV6-6 to TRBJ1-6; a weak D match, TRBD1 (6 bases). CDR1 is MNHNY, CDR2 SVGAGI, per germline (reference sequence). This CDR3 comprises 18 residues. Trimming stripped 5 bases from V and 4 bases from J, with 21 bases between. CDR3 in DNA: TGTGCCAGCAGTCCGTCAGGGGCTGGTTCCAATTATAATTCACCCCTCCACTTT. This encodes CASSPSGAGSNYNSPLHF.

The V and J genes are TRBV7-9 and TRBJ2-1; D is perhaps TRBD1 or TRBD2 (7 bases each). V was trimmed by 5 bases and J by 1 base, leaving 15 bases between them. The CDR3 has 16 amino acids. The V gene's germline CDR1 is SEHNR and CDR2 FQNEAQ (reference sequence). The chain's CDR3 is CASSPQGGPSYNEQFF. The CDR3 bases are TGTGCCAGCAGCCCTCAGGGGGGGCCATCCTACAATGAGCAGTTCTTC.

This clone was seen a single time. The chain has TRBV6-5 and TRBJ2-5; D is uncertain. V lost 7 bases and J 5 bases, leaving 14 bases between the germline ends. This CDR3 is built from 13 residues. In germline, CDR1 is MNHEY, CDR2 SVGAGI. This CDR3 is CASTPPGWETQYF. CDR3 bases: TGTGCCAGCACCCCCCCGGGTTGGGAGACCCAGTACTTC.

V gene TRBV6-1 combines with J gene TRBJ2-3; either TRBD1 or TRBD2 may supply D (6 bases each). The CDR3 has 15 residues. Per the germline V gene, CDR1 is MNHNS and CDR2 is SASEGT. V dropped 1 base and J dropped 4 bases, with 12 bases sitting between them. The CDR3, as DNA: TGTGCCAGCAGTGAAGTCGGGGGCAGCGCAGATACGCAGTATTTT. Protein product: CASSEVGGSADTQYF.

This clone was seen a few times. The chain has TRBV20-1 and TRBJ1-2; no clear D gene. Germline V gene data show CDR1 as DFQATT and CDR2 as SNEGSKA (reference sequence). There are 11 residues in the CDR3. The V end was cut by 6 bases, the J end by 5 bases, with 10 bases between. The CDR3 is CSAHGGYGYTF. The CDR3 DNA is TGCAGTGCCCATGGAGGGTATGGCTACACCTTC.

The DNA for the CDR3 is TGTGCCAGCAGTTTGTGGGGCGGCTGGGGCTACACCTTC. This codes for CASSLWGGWGYTF. This rearrangement joins TRBV27 to TRBJ1-2, with a possible D match to TRBD1 (5 bases). Germline V gene data show CDR1 as MNHEY and CDR2 as SMNVEV (reference sequence). V lost 3 bases and J lost 8, with 13 bases in between. The CDR3 loop spans 13 amino acids.

J is TRBJ1-6 and V is TRBV6-5; D is perhaps TRBD1 (5 bases). The V end was cut by 3 bases, the J end by 6 bases, with 12 bases between. CDR1 MNHEY and CDR2 SVGAGI come from the germline V gene. CDR3 length equals 15 residues. In nucleotides, the CDR3 is TGTGCCAGCAGTTATGAGGGACTTAGTAATTCACCCCTCCACTTT. Translating it yields CASSYEGLSNSPLHF.

V gene TRBV23-1 combines with J gene TRBJ2-2, with D perhaps TRBD2 (6 bases). TRBV23-1 is labeled an ORF, and its function is uncertain. CDR3 length equals 17 residues. V shed 0 bases and J shed 2 bases, with 13 bases lying between them. The CDR3 bases are TGCGCCAGCAGTCAATCTGGCGGGGTCCTAAACACCGGGGAGCTGTTTTTT. It codes for CASSQSGGVLNTGELFF.

By share, this clone counts as medium-sized. The chain has TRBV4-1 and TRBJ1-2; 9 bases match TRBD1. V lost 3 bases to trimming and J lost 6 bases; unmatched junction nucleotides: 5. This CDR3 is 14 amino acids long. The V gene's germline CDR1 is MGHRA and CDR2 YSYEKL. The CDR3 region has the DNA TGCGCCAGCAGCCACCCCGGGACAGGGCATGGCTACACCTTC. Encoded protein: CASSHPGTGHGYTF.

The chain links TRBV6-2 or TRBV6-3 to TRBJ2-2, with no clear D. The CDR3 loop spans 15 amino acids. Trimming left V 3 bases short and J 1 base short, with 9 bases between. Germline CDR1 MNHEY, CDR2 SVGEGT. The CDR3 DNA is TGTGCCAGCAGTTATAGGCCCCAGAACACCGGGGAGCTGTTTTTT. This translates into CASSYRPQNTGELFF.

V gene TRBV7-2 combines with J gene TRBJ1-1; the D is unclear. Germline V CDR1 and CDR2: SGHTA, FQGNSA. The CDR3 extends over 14 amino acids. Trimming took 0 bases from V and 5 from J, leaving 10 bases between them. CDR3 residues: CASSLAGRRTEAFF. The CDR3 DNA reads TGTGCCAGCAGCTTAGCCGGGCGGAGGACTGAAGCTTTCTTT.